A selection of T cell receptor beta chains follows, all from one sample in a study of T cells in Graves' hyperthyroidism and ophthalmopathy. TCRdb re-analysed the multiplex PCR reads in MiXCR, keeping a single row per CDR3 protein. The table includes 85,000 to 110,000 distinct CDR3 sequences, 47% detected once. Specimen: blood. These receptors were taken from a man in his forties with Graves' hyperthyroidism. Each CDR3 is given with its conserved first and last residue. D genes are given only for firm matches. Clone size, where shown, is once, few, many, or a class for clones that have expanded.

TRBV7-4	TRBJ1-1	-	-	TGTGCCAGCAGCTTAGGGGTGGGTCTGGGCACTGAAGCTTTCTTT	CASSLGVGLGTEAFF
TRBV7-9	TRBJ1-5	-	TRBD1	TGTGCCAGCAGCCAAGATGTTGTGACAGGGGCCGTTTACTATCAGCCCCAGCATTTT	CASSQDVVTGAVYYQPQHF
TRBV20-1	TRBJ2-7	-	-	TGCAGTGCTGGTGGGAGCTCCTACGAGCAGTACTTC	CSAGGSSYEQYF
TRBV12-3/TRBV12-4	TRBJ1-6	-	TRBD1	TGTGCCAGCGTAGACAGGGGCGCCAATTCACCCCTCCACTTT	CASVDRGANSPLHF
TRBV30	TRBJ2-1	once	TRBD1	TGTGCCTGGAGTCGTACAGGGGCCAGAGGGGGTTTCAATGAGCAGTTCTTC	CAWSRTGARGGFNEQFF
TRBV20-1	TRBJ1-1	-	TRBD1	TGCAGTGCTAGGCAGACAGGGGGCGGGAGTGAAGCTTTCTTT	CSARQTGGGSEAFF
TRBV20-1	TRBJ2-7	-	-	TGCAGTGCTAGAGGGGGGGGGGGCCCGGCAATCTACGAGCAGTACTTC	CSARGGGGPAIYEQYF
TRBV19	TRBJ1-2	-	-	TGTGCCAGTAGTCTAAAGACGGGCCTGGGTGGCTACACCTTC	CASSLKTGLGGYTF
TRBV7-9	TRBJ1-1	many	TRBD1	TGTGCCAGCAGCCAGAGACAGGGGAGGATAACTGAAGCTTTCTTT	CASSQRQGRITEAFF
TRBV4-2	TRBJ2-6	-	-	TGTGCCAGCAGCCCGGGACAGGCCAACGTCCTGACTTTC	CASSPGQANVLTF
TRBV7-9	TRBJ2-7	many	-	TGTGCCAGCAGCTTAAAACGGACCGAGCAGTACTTC	CASSLKRTEQYF
TRBV19	TRBJ2-1	-	-	TGTGCCAGTAGTATGGGCAGTGTAAATGAGCAGTTCTTC	CASSMGSVNEQFF
TRBV12-3/TRBV12-4	TRBJ2-1	-	TRBD1	TGTGCCAGCAGCCTGGGCAGGGGGCACAATGAGCAGTTCTTC	CASSLGRGHNEQFF
TRBV5-5	TRBJ1-1	many	-	TGTGCCAGCAGCTCCCCTTCCACTGAAGCTTTCTTT	CASSSPSTEAFF
TRBV29-1	TRBJ1-2	-	-	TGCAGCGTGATGAGGGGGGGGTATGGCTACACCTTC	CSVMRGGYGYTF
TRBV6-9	TRBJ2-3	many	-	TGTGCCAGCAGCGAGGGACTCCCCACAGATACGCAGTATTTT	CASSEGLPTDTQYF
TRBV29-1	TRBJ2-5	once	TRBD1	TGCAGCTTAGACGGGGACAGGGGAAGGTTTGGAGAGACCCAGTACTTC	CSLDGDRGRFGETQYF
TRBV20-1	TRBJ2-7	many	-	TGCAGTGCTACCCGGCCTACTGGCACCTACGAGCAGTACTTC	CSATRPTGTYEQYF
TRBV20-1	TRBJ1-2	many	-	TGCAGTGCTAGAGATCTGCAGACGAACTATGGCTACACCTTC	CSARDLQTNYGYTF
TRBV6-5	TRBJ2-7	-	-	TGTGCCAGCAGCCCTTGGACAAATTCCTACGAGCAGTACTTC	CASSPWTNSYEQYF
TRBV7-2	TRBJ2-7	many	TRBD2	TGTGCCAGCAGCAAAGGGGGGCTAGCGGGGAAGTACGAGCAGTACTTC	CASSKGGLAGKYEQYF
TRBV7-2	TRBJ2-7	-	-	TGTGCCAGCAGCTTAGATTTGGGGTCGGGCGAGCAGTACTTC	CASSLDLGSGEQYF
TRBV29-1	TRBJ2-1	-	TRBD2	TGCAGCGTTGAAGTAGCGGGGCGCACCTACAATGAGCAGTTCTTC	CSVEVAGRTYNEQFF
TRBV2	TRBJ2-7	-	TRBD1	TGTGCCAGCAGTGAGGCAGGGGACAGGGGCTACGAGCAGTACTTC	CASSEAGDRGYEQYF
TRBV10-1	TRBJ2-5	many	TRBD2	TGCGCCAGCCACTCCGGGACTAGCGGGGGAGGAGAGACCCAGTACTTC	CASHSGTSGGGETQYF
TRBV5-1	TRBJ1-1	-	-	-	CASSFYICSAREHLEAFF
TRBV7-9	TRBJ2-6	-	-	TGTGCCAGCAGATGGGGGACATTTAGCTCTGGGGCCAACGTCCTGACTTTC	CASRWGTFSSGANVLTF
TRBV2	TRBJ1-4	many	-	TGTGCCAGCAGTGAAGGTTTGGGATTTAATGAAAAACTGTTTTTT	CASSEGLGFNEKLFF
TRBV6-6	TRBJ2-1	-	TRBD2	TGTGCCAGCAGCCGGACTAGCGGGAGAAGCAATGAGCAGTTCTTC	CASSRTSGRSNEQFF
TRBV11-3	TRBJ2-7	many	TRBD2	TGTGCCAGCAGCCCGGGGGGGCGGAAATACGAGCAGTACTTC	CASSPGGRKYEQYF
TRBV7-9	TRBJ2-5	-	-	TGTGCCAGCACCACCGGGATTCAAGAGACCCAGTACTTC	CASTTGIQETQYF
TRBV7-2	TRBJ1-5	once	-	TGTGCCAGCAGCTTAGCCCCCCAACAGCCCCAGCATTTT	CASSLAPQQPQHF
TRBV20-1	TRBJ1-6	many	-	TGCAGTGCTAGAGATGGGGCGGTGAGCTCCTATAATTCACCCCTCCACTTT	CSARDGAVSSYNSPLHF
TRBV30	TRBJ1-2	few	-	TGTGCCTGGTGGGAGGGATCCTATGGCTACACCTTC	CAWWEGSYGYTF
TRBV6-5	TRBJ2-7	many	-	TGTGCCAGCAGTCAGTCGGGGTTCCTTTACGAGCAGTACTTC	CASSQSGFLYEQYF
TRBV24-1	TRBJ2-7	-	-	TGTGCCGCCAGTGATTTGCTTTCCGGGGGCCCTACCTACGAGCAGTACTTC	CAASDLLSGGPTYEQYF
TRBV5-1	TRBJ1-1	-	-	TGCGCCAGCAGCTTGGGGGTGGGAAATGCGAACACTGAAGCTTTCTTT	CASSLGVGNANTEAFF